This T cell receptor beta chain was found in a study of early T cells in non-severe SARS-CoV-2 infection. TCRdb reprocessed the 5' RACE reads via MiXCR and lists one record per CDR3 protein. The repertoire has roughly 51,000 distinct CDR3 sequences, 11% of them found once; the top ten carry roughly a tenth. Germline V gene lookup returns CDR1 MGHRA and CDR2 YSYEKL. The CDR3 has 14 residues. Trimming cost V 1 base and J 6 bases, with 10 bases left between them. The V gene is TRBV4-1, the J gene TRBJ2-1; D is perhaps TRBD2 (5 bases). This clonotype was sampled from an adult who was a healthcare worker with PCR-confirmed SARS-CoV-2 infection or an uninfected control (not recorded which). Sequencing was performed on whole blood. The CDR3 DNA sequence: TGCGCCAGCAGCCAAGGGGAGTTAGCCAATGAGCAGTTCTTC. This gives the protein CASSQGELANEQFF.